Here is one T cell receptor (beta chain) with its context. Its specificity is unknown. The sample carries other DNA sequences with the same CDR3. This specimen comes from a study of shared clonotypes between healthy human individuals. General study points: The authors sampled blood alone, and tissue repertoires likely differ. Generation probabilities of non-shared clonotypes were lower (relative to those shared by all four donors). As a rule, naive subsets had a larger estimated richness than memory subsets.

Data came from immunoSEQ multiplex PCR; TCRdb stores just in-frame clones and leaves some out. The sample has around 2.3 million clones; more than 90% are singletons. The CDR3 runs 15 residues. The V and J ends lost 1 base and 2 bases respectively, with 6 bases between them. Germline values: CDR1 LNHNV, CDR2 YYDKDF (reference sequence). The specimen sequenced was naive CD4+ T cells sorted from blood. Specified subset: CD45RA+ positively selected. This TCR derives from a man between 18 and 35 years old in good health. The chain carries TRBV15 and TRBJ2-6; D might be TRBD2 (6 bases). CDR3 sequence: CATSRAGAGANVLTF. DNA for the CDR3: TGTGCCACCAGCAGAGCGGGGGCTGGGGCCAACGTCCTGACTTTC. Drawing the rest from reference TRBV15 and TRBJ2-6, the complete variable domain is DAMVIQNPRYQVTQFGKPVTLSCSQTLNHNVMYWYQQKSSQAPKLLFHYYDKDFNNEADTPDNFQSRRPNTSFCFLDIRSPGLGDTAMYLCATSRAGAGANVLTFGAGSRLTVL.